Below, 10 T cell receptor beta chains from the same sample are listed, as sequenced in a study of neurological immune-mediated disorders. A single record per CDR3 protein comes from TCRdb applying MiXCR to the 5' RACE reads. Of tens of thousands of distinct CDR3 sequences listed, about 15% are singletons. Sequencing used PBMCs. The origin of the receptors is a woman aged 35 to 49 in good health.

This clonotype was found many times. The chain has TRBV12-3 or TRBV12-4 and TRBJ2-2; D uncertain. The CDR3 contains 14 residues. Trimming stripped 2 bases from V and 0 bases from J, with 4 bases between. As DNA, the CDR3 is TGTGCCAGCAGTTTATATGCGAACACCGGGGAGCTGTTTTTT. It translates to CASSLYANTGELFF.

This clonotype was detected ten times or more. The rearrangement uses TRBV24-1 and TRBJ2-5; possible D gene TRBD2, 6 bases. V was cut by 5 bases and J by 3 bases, with 15 bases left in between. This CDR3 contains 15 residues. Germline-derived CDR1 and CDR2 are KGHDR and SFDVKD. For the CDR3, the DNA is TGTGCCACCAGTGTCGCTCGGGGGAGAGAAGAGACCCAGTACTTC. This sequence encodes CATSVARGREETQYF.

Many counts were recorded for this clonotype. The chain uses TRBV7-8 and TRBJ2-5; D is unclear. The V and J ends lost 9 bases and 3 bases respectively, with 17 bases between them. The CDR3 is made up of 14 amino acids. Germline V CDR1 and CDR2: SGHVS, FQNEAQ. CDR3 loop: CASSRGPPKETQYF. The CDR3 DNA reads TGTGCCAGTTCCCGTGGGCCCCCCAAAGAGACCCAGTACTTC.

The chain is built from TRBV6-1 and TRBJ1-5; no reliable D call. Trimming shortened V by 0 bases and J by 6 bases, and 15 bases separated the two germline ends. The CDR3 consists of 16 residues. Germline V gives CDR1 MNHNS, CDR2 SASEGT. CDR3 amino acids: CASSEASSSHRQPQHF. DNA of the CDR3: TGTGCCAGCAGTGAAGCGTCATCATCTCATCGTCAGCCCCAGCATTTT.

This clonotype was counted many times. This chain joins TRBV10-2 and TRBJ1-2, with 7 bases matching TRBD1. V was pared by 0 bases and J by 8 bases, with 6 bases of the junction left unmatched. CDR1 and CDR2 from the germline V gene are WSHSY and SAAADI. This CDR3 has 14 amino acids. The CDR3: CASSESRQGEGYTF. Written as DNA, the CDR3 is TGCGCCAGCAGTGAGTCCCGACAGGGAGAAGGCTACACCTTC.

This clonotype was counted at least ten times. The chain has TRBV28 and TRBJ1-1; D ambiguous. Trimming pared 2 bases from V and 6 bases from J, leaving 16 bases between. CDR1 and CDR2 from the germline V gene are MDHEN and SYDVKM. The CDR3 covers 15 residues. The CDR3 sequence: CASSLADNSIAEAFF. CDR3 DNA: TGTGCCAGCAGTTTAGCTGACAATTCTATCGCTGAAGCTTTCTTT. Based on the CDR3 plus reference TRBV28 and TRBJ1-1, the full variable domain is DVKVTQSSRYLVKRTGEKVFLECVQDMDHENMFWYRQDPGLGLRLIYFSYDVKMKEKGDIPEGYSVSREKKERFSLILESASTNQTSMYLCASSLADNSIAEAFFGQGTRLTVV.

The chain recombines TRBV6-2 or TRBV6-3 with TRBJ1-1; unclear D gene. CDR1 MNHEY and CDR2 SVGEGT come from the germline V gene. This CDR3 has 13 residues. The ends were cut back, 6 bases at V and 1 base at J, with 9 bases in the middle. The CDR3 bases are TGTGCCAGCAGCCCTCCCCAGAACACTGAAGCTTTCTTT. Translation: CASSPPQNTEAFF.

At least ten counts were recorded for this clonotype. The rearrangement links TRBV27 to TRBJ2-7, with 9 bases fitting TRBD1. V lost 7 bases and J lost 5; bases outside the gene matches: 3. Per the germline V gene, CDR1 is MNHEY and CDR2 is SMNVEV (reference sequence). The CDR3 length is 12 residues. Here the CDR3 reads CASTGQGNEQYF. CDR3 DNA sequence: TGTGCCAGCACGGGACAGGGTAACGAGCAGTACTTC.

There are many counts of this clonotype. The chain carries TRBV28 and TRBJ2-7; no definite D call. CDR3 size: 13 residues. The germline V gene has CDR1 MDHEN and CDR2 SYDVKM. V was cut by 6 bases and J by 7 bases, with 16 bases left in between. CDR3 in amino acids: CASSLNTYEEQYV. CDR3 nucleotide sequence: TGTGCCAGCAGCTTAAACACTTACGAAGAGCAGTACGTC.

This clonotype was picked up many times. This chain joins TRBV6-5 and TRBJ2-2; tentative D call: TRBD2 (5 bases). Trimming cost V 6 bases and J 3 bases, with 20 bases left between them. Germline-derived CDR1 and CDR2 are MNHEY and SVGAGI. The CDR3 has 17 amino acids. The CDR3 coding sequence is TGTGCCAGCAGACCCGGGATTCTCCTCGGTCACACCGGGGAGCTGTTTTTT. Encoded protein: CASRPGILLGHTGELFF.